Presented here are 13 T cell receptor beta chains from one specimen sequenced in a study of T cell changes during pregnancy in multiple sclerosis. Profiling relied on immunoSEQ multiplex PCR, and the TCRdb table lists in-frame clones only, not all of them. Found here are about 100,000 clones, over 80% of them singletons; the top ten hold 1.9%. The specimen was peripheral blood, collected after pregnancy. These receptors were taken from a female donor with multiple sclerosis, enrolled in a pregnancy study.

This rearrangement joins TRBV5-1 to TRBJ1-1, with D possibly matching TRBD1 (5 bases). V shed 0 bases and J shed 3 bases, with 6 bases lying between them. The CDR3 covers 13 residues. In germline, CDR1 is SGHRS, CDR2 YFSETQ. The CDR3 DNA reads as TGCGCCAGCAGCTTGGCGGGGGACACTGAAGCTTTCTTT. Translation: CASSLAGDTEAFF.

V is TRBV5-5 and J is TRBJ2-7, with no clear D. Trimming pared 2 bases from V and 4 bases from J, leaving 16 bases between. Germline CDR1 and CDR2: SGHKS and YYEKEE (reference sequence). This CDR3 has 15 residues. This CDR3 is CASSLTGSSTYEQYF. CDR3 DNA sequence: TGTGCCAGCAGCTTAACCGGGTCCTCAACTTACGAGCAGTACTTC.

This rearrangement joins TRBV27 to TRBJ2-7, with 9 nucleotides matching TRBD2. Per germline, CDR1 MNHEY and CDR2 SMNVEV (reference sequence). The CDR3 is made up of 13 amino acids. Trimming took 2 bases from V and 4 from J; bases not matched to a gene: 0. In DNA form, the CDR3 reads TGTGCCAGCAGTTTAGGACTAGCGTACGAGCAGTACTTC. It specifies CASSLGLAYEQYF.

The gene calls are TRBV5-1 and TRBJ1-1; D is unclear. V lost 0 bases and J lost 5, with 14 bases in between. The CDR3 is 15 residues long. The germline gives CDR1 SGHRS, CDR2 YFSETQ. CDR3 region: CASSLASGEGTEAFF. CDR3 nucleotide sequence: TGCGCCAGCAGCTTGGCCAGCGGGGAAGGGACTGAAGCTTTCTTT.

CDR3 DNA sequence: TGTGCCAGCAGCAGCGGTACAAGGCAATTCTATGAGCAGTTCTTC. Encoded protein: CASSSGTRQFYEQFF. This rearrangement joins TRBV9 to TRBJ2-1; weak D call: TRBD2 (5 bases). Germline V gene sequence: CDR1 SGDLS, CDR2 YYNGEE. This CDR3 comprises 15 residues. Trimming stripped 4 bases from V and 8 bases from J, with 19 bases between.

V is TRBV6-5 and J is TRBJ2-6; D ambiguous. Germline CDR1 is MNHEY and CDR2 is SVGAGI. The V end was cut by 6 bases, the J end by 2 bases, with 11 bases between. CDR3 length equals 15 residues. The CDR3 DNA reads as TGTGCCAGCAGCTCGAGAGCGCCTGGGGCCAACGTCCTGACTTTC. It encodes CASSSRAPGANVLTF.

The chain employs TRBV6-6 and TRBJ1-3; D not resolved. The CDR3 has 12 residues. CDR1 is MNHNY, CDR2 SVGAGI, per germline (reference sequence). V was trimmed by 4 bases and J by 4 bases, leaving 5 bases between them. The CDR3 protein is CASSSEGNTIYF. CDR3 bases: TGTGCCAGCAGTTCCGAGGGAAACACCATATATTTT.

The chain links TRBV7-2 to TRBJ2-7; no firm D call. The CDR3 totals 13 residues. The ends were cut back, 1 base at V and 3 bases at J, with 7 bases in the middle. Germline V gene lookup returns CDR1 SGHTA and CDR2 FQGNSA. CDR3 in DNA: TGTGCCAGCAGCTTAGATAGTCTCTACGAGCAGTACTTC. Translation: CASSLDSLYEQYF.

The chain uses TRBV4-3 and TRBJ1-1, with D possibly TRBD1 on 6 matching bases. The CDR3 totals 15 residues. V lost 7 bases and J lost 4, with 19 bases in between. Germline V gives CDR1 LGHNA, CDR2 YSLEER. CDR3 DNA sequence: TGCGCCAGCAACTTGGACAGCGCTGGGGTCACTGAAGCTTTCTTT. As protein: CASNLDSAGVTEAFF.

This clone is a singleton in its sample. The CDR3 DNA reads as TGTGCCAGCAGCTACGACAGGGGAAACTACGAGCAGTACTTC. It specifies CASSYDRGNYEQYF. The rearrangement uses TRBV7-2 and TRBJ2-7, with 8 positions matching TRBD1. The CDR3 sequence is 14 residues long. The V and J ends lost 4 bases and 3 bases, in that order; junction bases with no gene match: 5. Per the germline V gene, CDR1 is SGHTA and CDR2 is FQGNSA.

The rearrangement links TRBV7-8 to TRBJ1-1; TRBD1 might be the D (6 bases). V shed 5 bases and J shed 4 bases, with 17 bases lying between them. The germline CDR1 and CDR2 sequences are SGHVS and FQNEAQ. The CDR3 extends over 15 amino acids. The CDR3 spells CASSQTGQSSTEAFF. In DNA form, the CDR3 reads TGTGCCAGCAGCCAGACAGGTCAAAGTTCCACTGAAGCTTTCTTT.

The chain is built from TRBV4-1 and TRBJ2-1; 12 bases match TRBD2. This CDR3 has 15 residues. V lost 1 base and J lost 10; bases outside the gene matches: 5. The germline gives CDR1 MGHRA, CDR2 YSYEKL. For the CDR3, the DNA is TGCGCCAGCAGCCAAGGGGGTGGACTAGCGGGGGAGCAGTTCTTC. It translates to CASSQGGGLAGEQFF.

Remarks on this clone: Additional DNA sequences in this sample encode the identical CDR3. The chain uses TRBV14 and TRBJ2-2, with 7 bases lining up with TRBD2. The length of the CDR3 is 14 residues. Looked up from germline, CDR1 is SGHDN and CDR2 is FVKESK. With 6 bases clipped from V and 1 base from J, the junction kept 2 bases outside the gene matches. DNA of the CDR3: TGTGCCAGCAGGCTAGCGGTGAACACCGGGGAGCTGTTTTTT. This encodes CASRLAVNTGELFF.